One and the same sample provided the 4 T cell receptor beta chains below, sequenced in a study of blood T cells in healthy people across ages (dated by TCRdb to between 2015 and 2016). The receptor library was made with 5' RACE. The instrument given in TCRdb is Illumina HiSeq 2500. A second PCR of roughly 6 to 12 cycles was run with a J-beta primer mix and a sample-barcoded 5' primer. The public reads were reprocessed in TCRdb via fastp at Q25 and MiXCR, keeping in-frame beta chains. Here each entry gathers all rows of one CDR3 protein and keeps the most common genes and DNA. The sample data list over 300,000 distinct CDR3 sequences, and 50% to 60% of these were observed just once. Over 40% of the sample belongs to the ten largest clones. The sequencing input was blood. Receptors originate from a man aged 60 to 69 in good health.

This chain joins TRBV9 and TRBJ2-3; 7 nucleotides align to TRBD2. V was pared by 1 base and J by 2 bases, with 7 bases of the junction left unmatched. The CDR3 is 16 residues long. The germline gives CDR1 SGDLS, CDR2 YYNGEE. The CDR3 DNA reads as TGTGCCAGCAGCGTAATGCCGAGCGGGGACACAGATACGCAGTATTTT. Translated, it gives CASSVMPSGDTDTQYF.

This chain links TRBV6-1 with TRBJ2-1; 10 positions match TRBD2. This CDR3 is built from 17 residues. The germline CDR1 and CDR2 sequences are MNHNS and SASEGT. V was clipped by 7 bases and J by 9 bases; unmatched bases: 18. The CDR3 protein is CASKLAGDVLSFGEQFF. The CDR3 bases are TGTGCCAGCAAGCTAGCGGGAGATGTTTTGTCCTTCGGTGAGCAGTTCTTC.

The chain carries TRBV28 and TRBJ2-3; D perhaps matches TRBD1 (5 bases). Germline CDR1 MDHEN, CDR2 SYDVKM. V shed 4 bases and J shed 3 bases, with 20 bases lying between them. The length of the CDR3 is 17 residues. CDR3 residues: CASSSLHSQVGTDTQYF. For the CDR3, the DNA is TGTGCCAGCAGTTCACTACACTCACAGGTGGGGACAGATACGCAGTATTTT.

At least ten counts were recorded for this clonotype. CDR3 nucleotide sequence: TGCGCCAGCAGCCGCGACAATGAGCAGTTCTTC. It is translated as CASSRDNEQFF. The chain carries TRBV4-1 and TRBJ2-1, with D unresolved. Germline V gene lookup returns CDR1 MGHRA and CDR2 YSYEKL. The CDR3 has 11 residues. V lost 4 bases and J lost 5, with 3 bases in between.